The table lists the clone carrying this T cell receptor beta chain with a few counts. The CDR3 is made up of 15 amino acids. V was shortened by 3 bases and J by 2 bases, with 13 bases between the two germline ends. Germline V gene lookup returns CDR1 KGHSH and CDR2 LQKENI. The source of the sample is a study of early T cells in non-severe SARS-CoV-2 infection. In TCRdb, the 5' RACE reads were re-called with MiXCR into one record per CDR3 protein. Of 39,000 or so distinct CDR3 sequences in the sample, 4.5% to 7% were seen once. The material was whole blood, obtained at baseline. The gene calls are TRBV18 and TRBJ2-5; tentatively, D is TRBD2 (6 bases). This receptor was obtained from an adult who was a healthcare worker with PCR-confirmed SARS-CoV-2 infection or an uninfected control (not recorded which). CDR3 sequence reads: CASSPSRERQETQYF. Here the CDR3 DNA reads TGTGCCAGCTCACCGAGTCGGGAGCGGCAAGAGACCCAGTACTTC.